The entry below gives a single T cell receptor (beta chain) sequence along with its context. Original analysis: The authors estimated nucleated cell counts from reference gene primer amplification. Some clones are missing from TCRdb's copy, which holds only in-frame ones; the method was immunoSEQ multiplex PCR. The D gene and trimming were derived from the DNA, and the V and J assignments and clone size from that table. The sample records 190,000 or so clones, about 85% being singletons. Germline values: CDR1 SEHNR, CDR2 FQNEAQ (reference sequence). Trimming removed 4 bases from V and 4 bases from J; junction bases left unmatched: 7. The CDR3 is 15 residues long. Categorization into cohorts depended on clinical history that participants reported. Two negative PCRs, clearance, or symptom resolution were required of recovered Cohort 3 donors. This record belongs to a study of blood T cell repertoires in COVID-19. Study-wide background: Sites in the United States, Italy and Spain provided acute and convalescent COVID-19 samples.

The sample was PBMCs or T cells enriched from blood (not recorded which). The chain is built from TRBV7-9 and TRBJ1-1; 9 bases are shared with TRBD1. This sequence originates from a man between 40 and 49 years old who had recovered from COVID-19. The CDR3 region is CASSYRDRVGTEAFF. CDR3 nucleotide sequence: TGTGCCAGCAGCTACCGGGACAGGGTTGGCACTGAAGCTTTCTTT.